This T cell receptor beta chain was profiled in a study of tumor and adjacent non-tumor tissue in lung cancer. Study at large: The cohort had 12 to 13 adenocarcinoma, a couple of squamous cell and 1 small cell patients. On average, productive TCRbeta reads reached roughly 4.2 million per sample.

Germline V gene lookup returns CDR1 MGHRA and CDR2 YSYEKL. V was trimmed by 2 bases and J by 3 bases, leaving 15 bases between them. This CDR3 spans 16 amino acids. Many counts were recorded for this clonotype. The antigen remains undetermined. This sample's RNA came from whole unsorted tissue. The normal lung tissue was taken more than 3 cm from the tumor edge. Overall study findings and caveats: Compared with tumor, normal lung showed significantly lower TCR diversity. Top 100 clones took a larger repertoire share in normal lung.

A modified ARM-PCR protocol with three rounds of nested PCR amplified TCRbeta. TCRdb passed the multiplex PCR reads through MiXCR, listing each CDR3 protein once. Of tens of thousands of distinct CDR3 sequences listed, less than 85% were seen once; the top ten hold 40%. J is TRBJ2-3 and V is TRBV4-1; D unclear. Source material: distant non-tumor lung tissue. The TCR sequence derives from a man in his sixties or seventies with non-small cell lung cancer. The DNA for the CDR3 is TGCGCCAGCAGCCAACCTTTCCAGACAAGAACAGATACGCAGTATTTT. It yields the protein CASSQPFQTRTDTQYF.